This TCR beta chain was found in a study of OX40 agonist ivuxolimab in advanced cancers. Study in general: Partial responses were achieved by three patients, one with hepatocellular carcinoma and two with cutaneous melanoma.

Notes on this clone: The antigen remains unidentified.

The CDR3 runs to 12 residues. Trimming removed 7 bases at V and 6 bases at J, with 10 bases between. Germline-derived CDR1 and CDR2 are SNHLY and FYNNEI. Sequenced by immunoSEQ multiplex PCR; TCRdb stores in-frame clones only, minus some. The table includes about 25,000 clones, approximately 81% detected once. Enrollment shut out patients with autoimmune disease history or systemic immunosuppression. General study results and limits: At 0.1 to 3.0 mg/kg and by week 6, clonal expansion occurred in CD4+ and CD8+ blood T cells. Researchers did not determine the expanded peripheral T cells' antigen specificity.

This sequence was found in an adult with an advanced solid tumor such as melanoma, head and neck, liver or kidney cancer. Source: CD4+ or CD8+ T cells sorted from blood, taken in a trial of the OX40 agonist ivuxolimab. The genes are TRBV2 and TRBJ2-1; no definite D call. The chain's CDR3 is CASISVGNEQFF. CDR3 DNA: TGTGCCAGCATAAGTGTAGGCAATGAGCAGTTCTTC.